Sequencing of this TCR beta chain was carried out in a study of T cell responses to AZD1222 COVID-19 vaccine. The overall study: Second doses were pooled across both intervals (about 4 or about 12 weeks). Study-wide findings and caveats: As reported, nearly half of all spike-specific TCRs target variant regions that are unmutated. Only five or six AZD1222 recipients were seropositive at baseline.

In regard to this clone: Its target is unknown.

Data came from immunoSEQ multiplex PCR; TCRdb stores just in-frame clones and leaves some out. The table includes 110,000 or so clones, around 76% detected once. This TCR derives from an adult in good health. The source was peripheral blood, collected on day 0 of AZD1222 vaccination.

The CDR3 DNA reads TGTGCCAGCAGCCCACGAGACTCAGGTTCTAATGAAAAACTGTTTTTT. It yields the protein CASSPRDSGSNEKLFF. V is TRBV7-8 and J is TRBJ1-4, with D uncertain. Germline V gives CDR1 SGHVS, CDR2 FQNEAQ. The CDR3 spans 16 residues. Trimming cost V 5 bases and J 3 bases, with 16 bases left between them.